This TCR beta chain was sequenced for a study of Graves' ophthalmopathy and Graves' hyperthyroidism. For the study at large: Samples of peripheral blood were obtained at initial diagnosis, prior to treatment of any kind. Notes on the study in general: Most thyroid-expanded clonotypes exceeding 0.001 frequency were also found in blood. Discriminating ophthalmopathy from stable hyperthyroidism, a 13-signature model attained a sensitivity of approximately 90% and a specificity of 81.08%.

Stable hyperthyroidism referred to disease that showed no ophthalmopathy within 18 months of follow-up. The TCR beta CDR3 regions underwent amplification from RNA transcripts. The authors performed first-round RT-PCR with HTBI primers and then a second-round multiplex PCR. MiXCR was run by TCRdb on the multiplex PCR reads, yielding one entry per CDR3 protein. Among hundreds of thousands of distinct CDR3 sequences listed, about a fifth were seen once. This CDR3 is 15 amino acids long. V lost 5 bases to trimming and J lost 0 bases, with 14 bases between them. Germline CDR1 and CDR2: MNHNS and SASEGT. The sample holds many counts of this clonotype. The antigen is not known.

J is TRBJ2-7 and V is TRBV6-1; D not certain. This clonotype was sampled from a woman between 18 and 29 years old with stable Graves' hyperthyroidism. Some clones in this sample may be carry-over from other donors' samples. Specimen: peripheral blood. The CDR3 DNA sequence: TGTGCCAGCAGTAAAGGAAAAGCGTCCTCCTACGAGCAGTACTTC. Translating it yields CASSKGKASSYEQYF.